This TCR beta chain derives from a study of CD8 T cells in Susac syndrome. With random hexamers, reverse transcription was performed on about 0.5 to 1 ug of RNA. An immunoSEQ multiplex PCR generated amplified TCR beta CDR3 products spanning 54 Vbeta and 13 Jbeta. Each CDR3 protein is one row after TCRdb ran MiXCR on the immunoSEQ multiplex PCR reads. Seen here are about 210,000 distinct CDR3 sequences, about 96% observed once, and the top ten hold 0.085% to 0.1%. This clonotype has more than one count but fewer than ten. Trimming pared 4 bases from V and 0 bases from J, leaving 9 bases between. CDR1 SEHNR and CDR2 FQNEAQ come from the germline V gene (reference sequence). The CDR3 extends over 14 amino acids. Treatment-naive patients with stable or active relapsing-remitting disease were the multiple sclerosis controls.

This sequence originates from a human donor with multiple sclerosis. This chain uses TRBV7-9 with TRBJ2-5; D remains unclear. What was sequenced was CD4+ T cells from PBMCs. The DNA for the CDR3 is TGTGCCAGCAGCTCTTCCCAGTACCAAGAGACCCAGTACTTC. Translating gives CASSSSQYQETQYF.